This TCR beta chain was recorded in a study of identifying expanded T cells in peripheral blood. Germline-derived CDR1 and CDR2 are SGHTA and FQGNSA. V gave up 5 bases and J gave up 3 bases; unmatched junction bases: 7. This CDR3 spans 16 amino acids. Sequenced by immunoSEQ multiplex PCR; TCRdb stores in-frame clones only, minus some. The sample shows approximately 90,000 clones, 70% to 90% of them seen only once. Input material: blood. V is TRBV7-2 and J is TRBJ1-5; 10 nucleotides line up with TRBD1. The receptor was derived from a person between 18 and 75 years old in good health. In DNA, the CDR3 is TGTGCCAGCAGCCCACGGACAGGGGGGCTCAATCAGCCCCAGCATTTT. Translating gives CASSPRTGGLNQPQHF.